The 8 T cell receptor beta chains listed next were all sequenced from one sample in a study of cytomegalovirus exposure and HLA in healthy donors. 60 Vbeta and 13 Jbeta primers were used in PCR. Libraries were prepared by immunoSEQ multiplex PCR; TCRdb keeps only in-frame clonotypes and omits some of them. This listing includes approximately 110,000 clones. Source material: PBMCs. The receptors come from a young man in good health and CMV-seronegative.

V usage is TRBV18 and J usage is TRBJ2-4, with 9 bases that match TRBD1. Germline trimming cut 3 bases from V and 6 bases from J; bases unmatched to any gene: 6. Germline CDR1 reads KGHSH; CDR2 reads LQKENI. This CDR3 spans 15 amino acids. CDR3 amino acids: CASSPGQGSRNIQYF. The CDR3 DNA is TGTGCCAGCTCACCGGGACAGGGTAGCAGAAACATTCAGTACTTC.

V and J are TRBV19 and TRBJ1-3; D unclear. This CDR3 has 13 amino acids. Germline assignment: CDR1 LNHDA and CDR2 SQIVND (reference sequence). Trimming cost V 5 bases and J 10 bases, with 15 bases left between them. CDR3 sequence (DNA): TGTGCCAGTAGTCAGGCGGCCGGCGGGACCATATATTTT. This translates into CASSQAAGGTIYF.

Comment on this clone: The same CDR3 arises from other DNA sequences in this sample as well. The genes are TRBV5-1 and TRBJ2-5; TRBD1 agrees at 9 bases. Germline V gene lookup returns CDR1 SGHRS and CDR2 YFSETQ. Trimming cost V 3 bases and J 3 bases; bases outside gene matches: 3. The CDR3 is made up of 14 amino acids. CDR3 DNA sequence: TGCGCCAGCAGCTCCGGACAGGGGAAAGAGACCCAGTACTTC. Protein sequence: CASSSGQGKETQYF.

The CDR3 coding sequence is TGTGCCAGCAGTCCCAAAACGTCCCAGGGGCTCGGCGAGCAGTACTTC. This translates into CASSPKTSQGLGEQYF. The chain combines TRBV25-1 with TRBJ2-7; tentative D call: TRBD1 (6 bases). V lost 5 bases and J 6 bases, leaving 23 bases between the germline ends. The CDR3 totals 16 residues. Germline lookup yields CDR1 MGHDK and CDR2 SYGVNS.

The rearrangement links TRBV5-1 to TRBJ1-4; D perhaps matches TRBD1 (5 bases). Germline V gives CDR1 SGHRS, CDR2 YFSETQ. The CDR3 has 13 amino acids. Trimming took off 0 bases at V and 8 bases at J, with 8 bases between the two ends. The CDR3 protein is CASSLGGREKLFF. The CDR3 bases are TGCGCCAGCAGCTTGGGGGGCAGAGAAAAACTGTTTTTT.

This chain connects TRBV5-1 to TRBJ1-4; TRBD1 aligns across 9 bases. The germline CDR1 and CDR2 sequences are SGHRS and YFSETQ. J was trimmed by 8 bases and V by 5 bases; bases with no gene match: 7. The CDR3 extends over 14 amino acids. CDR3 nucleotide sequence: TGCGCCAGCAGTCGGGACAGGGAGGGGGAAAAACTGTTTTTT. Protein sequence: CASSRDREGEKLFF.

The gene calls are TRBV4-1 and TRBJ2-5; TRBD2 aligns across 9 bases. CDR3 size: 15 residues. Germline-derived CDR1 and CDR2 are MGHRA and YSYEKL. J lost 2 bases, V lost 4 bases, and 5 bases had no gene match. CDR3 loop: CASSRGLAAQETQYF. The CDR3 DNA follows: TGCGCCAGCAGCCGGGGACTAGCTGCACAAGAGACCCAGTACTTC.

The CDR3 spells CAWRGRQGMGEKLFF. CDR3 sequence (DNA): TGTGCCTGGAGGGGACGACAGGGGATGGGTGAAAAACTGTTTTTT. The genes are TRBV30 and TRBJ1-4; 8 bases are a match to TRBD1. With 3 bases clipped from V and 7 bases from J, the junction kept 10 bases outside the gene matches. Per germline, CDR1 GTSNPN and CDR2 SVGIG (reference sequence). The CDR3 covers 15 residues.